Below, 9 T cell receptor beta chains from the same sample are listed, as sequenced in a study of blood T cells in healthy people across ages. The authors ran a second PCR of roughly 6 to 12 cycles using a sample-barcoded 5' primer and a J-beta primer mix. TCRdb ran MiXCR on the 5' RACE reads and lists one entry per CDR3 protein. The sample carries 1.2 million to 1.5 million distinct CDR3 sequences, around 39% recorded once. The sample comprised blood. The source is a woman between 18 and 29 years old in good health.

The chain combines TRBV5-1 with TRBJ1-2; D is possibly TRBD1 (6 bases). V dropped 4 bases and J dropped 7 bases, with 20 bases sitting between them. This CDR3 is 15 amino acids long. From germline, CDR1 is SGHRS and CDR2 YFSETQ. Written as DNA, the CDR3 is TGCGCCAGCAGCCCAACAGAAGGCAGGGGCCTTGGCTACACCTTC. Its translation is CASSPTEGRGLGYTF. The full variable domain, in which reference TRBV5-1 and TRBJ1-2 provide the parts outside the CDR3, is KAGVTQTPRYLIKTRGQQVTLSCSPISGHRSVSWYQQTPGQGLQFLFEYFSETQRNKGNFPGRFSGRQFSNSRSEMNVSTLELGDSALYLCASSPTEGRGLGYTFGSGTRLTVV.

This clonotype was seen a few times. V gene TRBV12-3 or TRBV12-4 combines with J gene TRBJ2-7; D remains unclear. CDR3 length: 11 amino acids. V lost 8 bases, J lost 7 bases, and 12 bases lay in between. The CDR3 DNA is TGTGCCAGCCTCAGAAGTGGGGAGCAGTACTTC. Its translation is CASLRSGEQYF.

A few counts support this clonotype. The chain recombines TRBV9 with TRBJ2-1; D may match TRBD1 or TRBD2 (7 bases each). Deletions cut 4 bases from V and 9 bases from J, with 20 bases between. The germline CDR1 and CDR2 sequences are SGDLS and YYNGEE. The CDR3 is 15 residues long. CDR3 sequence reads: CASSTRGGPGGEQFF. CDR3 coding DNA: TGTGCCAGCAGCACGCGGGGAGGGCCAGGGGGTGAGCAGTTCTTC.

The rearrangement joins TRBV30 to TRBJ1-4; D gene ambiguous. CDR3 length equals 14 residues. The V gene's germline CDR1 is GTSNPN and CDR2 SVGIG (reference sequence). Trimming pared 2 bases from V and 8 bases from J, leaving 15 bases between. The DNA for the CDR3 is TGTGCCTGGAGTCCCCCTGGTTTCCAGGAAAAACTGTTTTTT. This translates into CAWSPPGFQEKLFF.

This clonotype showed up just a few times. The V call is TRBV5-1, the J call TRBJ1-1; D unresolved. With 5 bases removed from V and 0 bases from J, the gap between germline ends came to 17 bases. Germline-derived CDR1 and CDR2 are SGHRS and YFSETQ. The CDR3 totals 16 residues. The CDR3 DNA reads TGCGCCAGCAGGCCGCAGTCAGGTCAGATGAACACTGAAGCTTTCTTT. Protein: CASRPQSGQMNTEAFF.

This sequence joins TRBV2 and TRBJ2-7; 9 bases align to TRBD1. Unmatched junction bases numbered 7, after V lost 8 bases and J lost 2 bases. The CDR3 is 14 residues long. The germline V gene has CDR1 SNHLY and CDR2 FYNNEI. The CDR3 bases are TGTGCCAGCGGAACGGGACAGGGACCCTACGAGCAGTACTTC. Protein: CASGTGQGPYEQYF.

The chain couples TRBV29-1 to TRBJ1-2; D gene ambiguous. Trimming took off 6 bases at V and 7 bases at J, with 18 bases between the two ends. CDR3 length equals 13 residues. Germline V lookup: CDR1 SQVTM, CDR2 ANQGSEA. CDR3 nucleotide sequence: TGCAGCGTCGGGCCTGAGGGCGGCGCTGGCTACACCTTC. Translation: CSVGPEGGAGYTF.

There are a few counts of this clonotype. V is TRBV4-1 and J is TRBJ1-1; tentative D call: TRBD1 (6 bases). Germline V gene data show CDR1 as MGHRA and CDR2 as YSYEKL. The CDR3 has 17 amino acids. Trimming left V 0 bases short and J 3 bases short, with 17 bases between. The CDR3 DNA follows: TGCGCCAGCAGCCAAGAACCCCCGGGGGGGGCCCACACTGAAGCTTTCTTT. It yields the protein CASSQEPPGGAHTEAFF.

This clonotype came up a few times. The chain uses TRBV12-3 or TRBV12-4 and TRBJ2-1; D remains ambiguous. CDR3 length: 13 amino acids. V was trimmed by 10 bases and J by 5 bases, leaving 15 bases between them. Here the CDR3 DNA reads TGTGCCACCCAGGTACGGACCAACAATGAGCAGTTCTTC. Protein: CATQVRTNNEQFF.